This entry is about one T cell receptor beta chain. The sample comes from a study of blood T cell repertoires in COVID-19. Study background: Sources were T cells, B-cell-depleted T cells, or PBMCs; the material itself was cDNA or gDNA.

Patients in Seattle were enrolled during active infection, then followed longitudinally. Original analysis: Estimation of nucleated cell counts was performed using reference gene primer amplification. Using immunoSEQ multiplex PCR, the repertoire was profiled, and TCRdb retains in-frame clones only, with some absent. V, J and clone size are taken as reported in that table, and D and trimming were inferred from the DNA itself. The sample has about 220,000 clones, around 83% seen once. The source is an elderly woman with COVID-19, enrolled during active disease. Source material: peripheral blood.

CDR3 sequence reads: CASSPRLAGGPKYF. The CDR3 nucleotides read TGTGCCAGCAGCCCGAGACTAGCGGGAGGGCCAAAGTACTTC. The chain employs TRBV7-9 and TRBJ2-7, with 14 bases matching TRBD2. The CDR3 contains 14 residues. CDR1 is SEHNR, CDR2 FQNEAQ, per germline (reference sequence). V shed 5 bases, J shed 11 bases, and the junction held 8 bases outside the gene matches.